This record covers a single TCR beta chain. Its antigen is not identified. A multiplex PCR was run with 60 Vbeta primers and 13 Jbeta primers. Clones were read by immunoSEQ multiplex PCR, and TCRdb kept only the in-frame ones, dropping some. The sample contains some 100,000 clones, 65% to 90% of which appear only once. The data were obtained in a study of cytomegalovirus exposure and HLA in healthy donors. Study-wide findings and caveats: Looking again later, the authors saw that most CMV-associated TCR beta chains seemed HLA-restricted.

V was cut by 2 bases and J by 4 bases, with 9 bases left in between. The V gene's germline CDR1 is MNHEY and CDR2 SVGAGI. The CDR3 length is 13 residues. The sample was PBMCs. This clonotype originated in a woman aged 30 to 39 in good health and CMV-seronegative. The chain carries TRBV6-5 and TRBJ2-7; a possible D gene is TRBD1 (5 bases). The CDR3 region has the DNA TGTGCCAGCAGTTACGCCACAGGATACGAGCAGTACTTC. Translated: CASSYATGYEQYF.